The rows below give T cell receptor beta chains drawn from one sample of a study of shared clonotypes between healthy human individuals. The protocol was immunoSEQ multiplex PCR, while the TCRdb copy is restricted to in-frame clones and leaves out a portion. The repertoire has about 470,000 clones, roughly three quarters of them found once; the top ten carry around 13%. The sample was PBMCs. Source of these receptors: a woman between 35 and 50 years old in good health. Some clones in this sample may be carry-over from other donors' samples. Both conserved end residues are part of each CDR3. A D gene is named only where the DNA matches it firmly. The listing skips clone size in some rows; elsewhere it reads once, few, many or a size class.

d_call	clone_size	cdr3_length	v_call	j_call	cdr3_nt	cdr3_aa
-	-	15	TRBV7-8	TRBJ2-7	TGTGCCAGCAGCTTAGCCCTCGGGGACGCCAACGAGCAGTACTTC	CASSLALGDANEQYF
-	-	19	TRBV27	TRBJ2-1	TGTGCCAGCAGTACCGTCAATCAGGGGGGAGGGAGCTCCTACAATGAGCAGTTCTTC	CASSTVNQGGGSSYNEQFF
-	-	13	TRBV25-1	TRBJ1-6	TGTGCCAGCAGGTTGCGGCAGGATTCACCCCTCCACTTT	CASRLRQDSPLHF
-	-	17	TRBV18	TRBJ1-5	TGTGCCAGCTCCCACCAGGCTCGGGGGGTTAGCAATCAGCCCCAGCATTTT	CASSHQARGVSNQPQHF
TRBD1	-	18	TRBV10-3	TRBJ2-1	TGTGCCATTTTTTCTCCCGACAGGGGGCCCTACTCCTACAATGAGCAGTTCTTC	CAIFSPDRGPYSYNEQFF
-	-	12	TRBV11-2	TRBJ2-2	TGTGCCAGCAGCTATCAGGCCGGGGAGCTGTTTTTT	CASSYQAGELFF
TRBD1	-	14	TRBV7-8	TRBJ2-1	TGTGCCAGCAGCTTAGGAGGGACAGGGAGAGAGCAGTTCTTC	CASSLGGTGREQFF
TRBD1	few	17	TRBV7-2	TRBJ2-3	TGTGCCAGCAGCTTAGTAGGGACAGGGGGCCCCACAGATACGCAGTATTTT	CASSLVGTGGPTDTQYF
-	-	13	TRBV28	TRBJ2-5	TGTGCCAGCAGTTTATGGGGTGGTGAGACCCAGTACTTC	CASSLWGGETQYF
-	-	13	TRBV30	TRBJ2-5	TGTGCCTGGGGAGGGGGGATCCAAGAGACCCAGTACTTC	CAWGGGIQETQYF
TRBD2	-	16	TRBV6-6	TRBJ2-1	TGTGCCAGCAGGCGTAGCGGGGGCTCCCGGCACAATGAGCAGTTCTTC	CASRRSGGSRHNEQFF
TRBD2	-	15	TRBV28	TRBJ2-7	TGTGCCAGCACCGCCCCACTAGCGGTTGACTACGAGCAGTACTTC	CASTAPLAVDYEQYF
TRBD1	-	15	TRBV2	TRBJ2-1	TGTGCCAGCCGCCTGATGAAGGGGGCGCCGGATGAGCAGTTCTTC	CASRLMKGAPDEQFF
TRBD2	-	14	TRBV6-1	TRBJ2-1	TGTGCCAGCACTCGAGCGGGAGGTACCAATGAGCAGTTCTTC	CASTRAGGTNEQFF
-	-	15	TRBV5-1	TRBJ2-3	TGCGCCAGCAGCTTGGAATCGGGGGACACAGATACGCAGTATTTT	CASSLESGDTDTQYF
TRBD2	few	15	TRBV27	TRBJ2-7	TGTGCCAGCACAAATGCGGGGGGCCTCCTTGGGGAGCAGTACTTC	CASTNAGGLLGEQYF
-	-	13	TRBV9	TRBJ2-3	TGTGCCAGCAGCCCACCAGCCACAGATACGCAGTATTTT	CASSPPATDTQYF
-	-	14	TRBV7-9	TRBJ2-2	TGTGCCAGCAGAAGAGATCAGAACACCGGGGAGCTGTTTTTT	CASRRDQNTGELFF
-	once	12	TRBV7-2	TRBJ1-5	TGTGCCAGCAGCTTAGCTGATCAGCCCCAGCATTTT	CASSLADQPQHF
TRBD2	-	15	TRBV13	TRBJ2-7	TGTGCCAGCAGCTTAGGAGCGGGAGGAATCTACGAGCAGTACTTC	CASSLGAGGIYEQYF
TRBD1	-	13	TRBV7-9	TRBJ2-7	TGTGCCAGCCAATGGACAGGGCCCTACGAGCAGTACTTC	CASQWTGPYEQYF
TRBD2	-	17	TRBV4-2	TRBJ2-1	TGTGCCAGCAGCCAACTCCTACTAGCGGGCAAATACAATGAGCAGTTCTTC	CASSQLLLAGKYNEQFF
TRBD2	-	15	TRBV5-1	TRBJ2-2	TGCGCCAGCAGCCGACTAGCGGGAGACACCGGGGAGCTGTTTTTT	CASSRLAGDTGELFF
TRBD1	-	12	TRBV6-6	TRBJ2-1	TGTGCCAGCAGTCAGACAGGGCCTGAGCAGTTCTTC	CASSQTGPEQFF
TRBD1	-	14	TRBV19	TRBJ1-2	TGTGCCAGTAGTATATTACAGGGGATTGATGGCTACACCTTC	CASSILQGIDGYTF
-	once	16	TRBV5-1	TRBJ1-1	TGCGCCAGCAGCCTTTTGAGCGGAATGGGGAACACTGAAGCTTTCTTT	CASSLLSGMGNTEAFF
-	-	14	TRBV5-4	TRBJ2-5	TGTGCCAGCAGCTCAACCCAGACACAAGAGACCCAGTACTTC	CASSSTQTQETQYF
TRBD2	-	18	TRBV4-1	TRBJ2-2	TGCGCCAGCAGCCACCCCGGGACTAGCGGGAGGGTTACCGGGGAGCTGTTTTTT	CASSHPGTSGRVTGELFF
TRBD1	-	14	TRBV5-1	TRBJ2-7	TGCGCCAGCGCAAGGACAGGGGTCCTTTACGAGCAGTACTTC	CASARTGVLYEQYF
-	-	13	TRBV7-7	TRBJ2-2	TGTGCTAGCAGCTTAAGGGCGGCCGGGGAGCTGTTTTTT	CASSLRAAGELFF
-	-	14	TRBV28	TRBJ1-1	TGTGCCAGCAGTGGCGACAGCATGAACACTGAAGCTTTCTTT	CASSGDSMNTEAFF
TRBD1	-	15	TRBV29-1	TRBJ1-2	TGCAGCGTTGACCTCAGGGGGCCTACCAACTATGGCTACACCTTC	CSVDLRGPTNYGYTF
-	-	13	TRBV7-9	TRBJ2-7	TGTGCCAGCAGCTCCTCATCTTTGGGAGAGCAGTACTTC	CASSSSSLGEQYF
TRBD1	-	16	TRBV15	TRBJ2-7	TGTGCCACCAGCAGAGATAAGTGGGACAGGGCCGGCGAGCAGTACTTC	CATSRDKWDRAGEQYF
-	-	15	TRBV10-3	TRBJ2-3	TGTGCCATCAGTGAGCTAGCCGGGGGCACAGATACGCAGTATTTT	CAISELAGGTDTQYF
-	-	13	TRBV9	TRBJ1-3	TGTGCCAGCAGCGCCAGGGGAGGGAACACCATATATTTT	CASSARGGNTIYF
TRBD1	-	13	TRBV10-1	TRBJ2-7	TGCGCCAGCAGTAGAAGCAGGGGGCACGAGCAGTACTTC	CASSRSRGHEQYF
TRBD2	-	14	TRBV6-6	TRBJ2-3	TGTGCCAGCAGCCAACTAGCGAGGCCCGATACGCAGTATTTT	CASSQLARPDTQYF
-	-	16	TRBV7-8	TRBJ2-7	TGTGCCAGCAGCCGAACGGGGTCGGGTCCCCCGGCCGAGCAGTACTTC	CASSRTGSGPPAEQYF
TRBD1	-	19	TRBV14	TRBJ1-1	TGTGCCAGCAGCCAAGCACGAAACCGGGACAGGGTGATCGACACTGAAGCTTTCTTT	CASSQARNRDRVIDTEAFF
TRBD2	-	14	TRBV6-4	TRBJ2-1	TGTGCCAGCAGTGACCTGCGGGCCGGACTAGCGCTGTTCTTC	CASSDLRAGLALFF
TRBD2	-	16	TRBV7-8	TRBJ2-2	TGTGCCAGCAGCTTATTAGCGGGTTCTGGCACCGGGGAGCTGTTTTTT	CASSLLAGSGTGELFF
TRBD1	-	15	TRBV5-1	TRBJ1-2	TGCGCCAGCAGCCCGGGGACAGGAGAAAACTATGGCTACACCTTC	CASSPGTGENYGYTF
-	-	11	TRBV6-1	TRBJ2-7	TGTGCCAGCAGCGAAAGGTCCGAGCAGTACTTC	CASSERSEQYF
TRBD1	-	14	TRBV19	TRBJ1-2	TGTGCCAGCCGGGCCCACACAGGGGCTTATGGCTACACCTTC	CASRAHTGAYGYTF
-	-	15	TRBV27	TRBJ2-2	TGTGCCAGCAGCCCTGGATCGTATGGCGCCGGGGAGCTGTTTTTT	CASSPGSYGAGELFF
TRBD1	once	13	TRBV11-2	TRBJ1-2	TGTGCCAGCAGCTTAGAGCGGAGGGGGCCCGCCACCTTC	CASSLERRGPATF
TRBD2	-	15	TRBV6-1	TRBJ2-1	TGTGCCAGCAGCAGGACTAGCGGGTCCTACAATGAGCAGTTCTTC	CASSRTSGSYNEQFF
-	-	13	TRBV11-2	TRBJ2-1	TGTGCCAGCAGCTTAGGCCGGGAGAATGAGCAGTTCTTC	CASSLGRENEQFF
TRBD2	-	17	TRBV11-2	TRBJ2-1	TGTGCCAGCAGCTTAGTCTTAGGGACTAGCGGGAGTCGTGAGCAGTTCTTC	CASSLVLGTSGSREQFF
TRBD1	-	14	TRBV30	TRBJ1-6	TGTGCCGCCACCGGGACAGGACTAAATTCACCCCTCCACTTT	CAATGTGLNSPLHF
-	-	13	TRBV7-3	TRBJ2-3	TGTGCCAGCAGCTTAACGACTCCAGATACGCAGTATTTT	CASSLTTPDTQYF
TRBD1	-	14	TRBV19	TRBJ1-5	TGTGCCAGTAGCACTACAGGGGTCGACCAGCCCCAGCATTTT	CASSTTGVDQPQHF
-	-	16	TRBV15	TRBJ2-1	TGTGCCACCAGCAGAGGTTGGCACCTGGGTTATGATGAGCAGTTCTTC	CATSRGWHLGYDEQFF
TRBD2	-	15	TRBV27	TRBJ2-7	TGTGCCAGCAGTTTACGGGGCGGGAGGGACTACGAGCAGTACTTC	CASSLRGGRDYEQYF
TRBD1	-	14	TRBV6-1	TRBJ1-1	TGTGCCAGCAGTGAAGGAAACAGGGGTCCTGAAGCTTTCTTT	CASSEGNRGPEAFF
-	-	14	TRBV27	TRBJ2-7	TGTGCCAGCAGTGGCGGGACTTTTGGGAGGGAGCAGTACTTC	CASSGGTFGREQYF
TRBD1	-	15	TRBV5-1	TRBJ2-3	TGCGCCAGCAGCTCTCCTCGACAGGGCCCAGATACGCAGTATTTT	CASSSPRQGPDTQYF
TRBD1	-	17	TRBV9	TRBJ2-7	TGTGCCAGCGGCATAACCAGGACAGGGGTCCTCCAACGTGAGCAGTACTTC	CASGITRTGVLQREQYF